This section outlines one T cell receptor beta chain sequence together with its context. Its cognate antigen is unknown. The donors were in the roughly 120-subject validation cohort, distinct from the roughly 720-subject first cohort. Sequenced by immunoSEQ multiplex PCR; TCRdb stores in-frame clones only, minus some. The profile shows 150,000 to 200,000 clones, more than 65% of them singletons. This specimen comes from a study of cytomegalovirus exposure and HLA in healthy donors. Study-wide results and caveats: The classifier reportedly diagnosed cytomegalovirus status with high sensitivity and specificity.

Input material: PBMCs. This TCR was recovered from a woman in her twenties or thirties in good health and CMV-seropositive.

This chain's CDR3 is CASSGRTGLDQPQHF. The DNA for the CDR3 is TGTGCCAGCAGCGGGCGGACAGGCCTCGATCAGCCCCAGCATTTT. The V and J genes are TRBV5-5 and TRBJ1-5, with TRBD1 matching 7 bases. After removal of 4 bases from V and 5 bases from J, the junction contained 9 bases not matched to a gene. The CDR3 covers 15 residues. Looked up from germline, CDR1 is SGHKS and CDR2 is YYEKEE (reference sequence).